This TCR beta chain was recovered during a study of T cells expressing NK-cell markers. Study-wide findings and caveats: Of the CD8+ T cells in about 6 donors, about 1.0-8% belonged to dominant NKG2C+ clonotypes. These same clonotypes (in a handful of donors) also led the CD3+CD56-NKG2C+ fraction.

Scientists made TCR beta cDNA using 5'RACE template switching with UMIs. TCRdb processed the 5' RACE reads again and assigns one entry to each CDR3 protein, with no DNA. The table gives about 430,000 distinct CDR3 sequences; the top ten clones make up approximately 1.5% of it. Germline CDR1 is SGHVS and CDR2 is FNYEAQ. The length of the CDR3 is 15 residues. With respect to this clonotype: What it binds is not known.

The receptor was derived from a woman between 45 and 65 years old in good health. The chain recombines TRBV7-6 with TRBJ2-1. Sequencing was done on a sample of blood T cells: a sorted CD56 or NKG2C T cell subset, CD4+ or CD8+ T cells, or bulk PBMC T cells (not recorded which). The CDR3 loop reads CASSQPLERGNEQFF.